The 23 T cell receptor beta chains below all came from one sample that was sequenced in a study of T cells in Graves' hyperthyroidism and ophthalmopathy (dated by TCRdb to between 2019 and 2020). Library preparation used multiplex PCR. The instrument given in TCRdb is Illumina HiSeq 2000. The TCR beta CDR3 regions were amplified from the RNA transcripts. The first round of RT-PCR for the TCR CDR3 was performed with the HTBI primer set and the Qiagen OneStep RT-PCR kit. TCRdb took the public reads, trimmed them with fastp at Q25, ran MiXCR for clone calling and kept in-frame beta chains. Merged by CDR3 protein, the rows form single entries marked with the most common genes and DNA. This sample has 650,000 to 750,000 distinct CDR3 sequences in its table, and around 15% of those were observed once. The ten biggest clones cover roughly 10% of the sample. The source material was blood. These receptors originate from a woman younger than 30 with Graves' hyperthyroidism.

The chain employs TRBV12-3 or TRBV12-4 and TRBJ2-5, with 9 bases lining up with TRBD2. V lost 6 bases and J lost 4; bases outside the gene matches: 9. This CDR3 has 15 amino acids. The CDR3 sequence is CASSLSGSRVETQYF. CDR3 coding DNA: TGTGCCAGCAGCCTTAGCGGGAGTAGGGTAGAGACCCAGTACTTC.

The chain is built from TRBV7-9 and TRBJ2-3; D might be TRBD2 (5 bases). Germline lookup yields CDR1 SEHNR and CDR2 FQNEAQ (reference sequence). The CDR3 sequence is 15 residues long. Between the trimmed V and J ends, which lost 4 bases and 4 bases, there was a span of 15 bases. CDR3: CASSSGYSGADTQYF. The CDR3 coding sequence is TGTGCCAGCAGCTCAGGTTACTCCGGGGCAGATACGCAGTATTTT.

V and J are TRBV27 and TRBJ1-2; the match to TRBD1 covers 7 bases. V shed 3 bases and J 2 bases; nucleotides not matched to a gene: 6. The germline CDR1 and CDR2 sequences are MNHEY and SMNVEV (reference sequence). The CDR3 is 15 residues long. The CDR3 reads CASSFKGAKNYGYTF. The CDR3 DNA follows: TGTGCCAGCAGTTTCAAGGGGGCTAAGAACTATGGCTACACCTTC.

This clonotype was counted only a few times. The chain has TRBV4-1 and TRBJ1-6; D possibly corresponds to TRBD1 (5 bases). CDR1 MGHRA and CDR2 YSYEKL come from the germline V gene. Trimming cost V 4 bases and J 8 bases, with 6 bases left between them. The CDR3 has 12 amino acids. The CDR3 here is CASSRGDSPLHF. In DNA form, the CDR3 reads TGCGCCAGCAGCCGGGGGGATTCACCCCTCCACTTT.

V gene TRBV19 combines with J gene TRBJ1-5; D unclear. With 9 bases removed from V and 0 bases from J, the gap between germline ends came to 18 bases. The CDR3 totals 16 residues. The V gene's germline CDR1 is LNHDA and CDR2 SQIVND (reference sequence). The CDR3: CASSIKERHSNQPQHF. DNA of the CDR3: TGTGCCAGCAGCATTAAGGAGAGACATAGCAATCAGCCCCAGCATTTT.

The CDR3 DNA reads as TGTGCCAGTAGCCGACTAGCGGGATTTTCCCCTGAGCAGTTCTTC. Translation: CASSRLAGFSPEQFF. This chain joins TRBV19 and TRBJ2-1; TRBD2 matches at 11 bases. Trimming at V came to 6 bases and at J to 9 bases, leaving 10 bases not matched to a gene. This CDR3 region has 15 residues. Germline V CDR1 and CDR2: LNHDA, SQIVND (reference sequence).

This clonotype was counted at least ten times. CDR3 residues: CASSYLGGGRGLEAFF. The CDR3 region has the DNA TGTGCCAGCAGTTACTTAGGGGGAGGACGGGGACTTGAAGCTTTCTTT. This chain links TRBV6-5 with TRBJ1-1; D is possibly TRBD1 (6 bases). The V end lost 1 base, the J end lost 7 bases, and 19 bases lay between the germline ends. The CDR3 runs 16 residues. Germline CDR1 is MNHEY and CDR2 is SVGAGI.

V gene TRBV6-1 combines with J gene TRBJ1-5; D might be TRBD1 (6 bases). The germline gives CDR1 MNHNS, CDR2 SASEGT. The V gene lost 6 bases and the J gene lost 9 bases, with 21 bases spanning the gap. The CDR3 extends over 15 amino acids. The CDR3 is CASSPNTGALRPQHF. CDR3 in DNA: TGTGCCAGCAGCCCCAACACGGGGGCCCTTCGGCCCCAGCATTTT.

This chain links TRBV19 with TRBJ2-7; D is undetermined. This CDR3 is 14 amino acids long. V lost 3 bases to trimming and J lost 4 bases, with 13 bases between them. Germline V gene sequence: CDR1 LNHDA, CDR2 SQIVND (reference sequence). The CDR3 here is CASSMVAPGYEQYF. CDR3 coding DNA: TGTGCCAGTAGTATGGTCGCTCCCGGTTACGAGCAGTACTTC.

This clonotype turned up a few times. The chain links TRBV19 to TRBJ2-7, with D perhaps TRBD2 (5 bases). The V end lost 5 bases, the J end lost 3 bases, and 17 bases lay between the germline ends. Germline V gene data show CDR1 as LNHDA and CDR2 as SQIVND (reference sequence). The CDR3 runs to 15 residues. The CDR3, as DNA: TGTGCCAGTAGTCCCCACGAAGGAGGTCTCTACGAGCAGTACTTC. Translation gives CASSPHEGGLYEQYF.

There are a few counts of this clonotype. The rearrangement uses TRBV29-1 and TRBJ1-1; D is ambiguous. In germline, CDR1 is SQVTM, CDR2 ANQGSEA. The CDR3 runs 13 residues. V dropped 1 base and J dropped 1 base, with 7 bases sitting between them. Here the CDR3 reads CSVEGAENTEAFF. CDR3 nucleotides: TGCAGCGTTGAAGGGGCGGAGAACACTGAAGCTTTCTTT.

As concerns this clonotype: A read error may explain this, as a much larger clone is one base away. The gene calls are TRBV11-2 and TRBJ2-2, with D tentatively TRBD2 (5 bases). CDR1 is SGHAT and CDR2 is FQNNGV in the germline V gene. This CDR3 contains 16 residues. The CDR3, as DNA: TGTGCCAGCAGTCCCCCCAGAAGTCTGAACACCGGGGAGCTGTCTTTT. It translates to CASSPPRSLNTGELSF.

This clonotype has just a few counts. This chain joins TRBV19 and TRBJ1-3, with 7 bases that match TRBD1. This CDR3 has 15 residues. V gave up 6 bases and J gave up 2 bases; unmatched junction bases: 7. In germline, CDR1 is LNHDA, CDR2 SQIVND (reference sequence). CDR3 residues: CASSLTGNPGNTIYF. In DNA form, the CDR3 reads TGTGCCAGTAGCTTGACAGGGAACCCTGGAAACACCATATATTTT.

The rearrangement uses TRBV4-2 and TRBJ1-1; no firm D call. Germline V gene lookup returns CDR1 LGHNA and CDR2 YNFKEQ. The ends were cut back, 0 bases at V and 2 bases at J, with 10 bases in the middle. The CDR3 runs 15 residues. The CDR3, as DNA: TGTGCCAGCAGCCAAGATTGGGCCGGTAACACTGAAGCTTTCTTT. It codes for CASSQDWAGNTEAFF.

In its sample, this clonotype was seen a few times. The chain is built from TRBV5-1 and TRBJ2-5, with 7 positions matching TRBD2. This CDR3 comprises 14 residues. The trim removed 4 bases at V and 1 base at J, leaving 4 bases unmatched. The germline V gene encodes CDR1 SGHRS and CDR2 YFSETQ. CDR3 protein: CASSLTSVQETQYF. CDR3 DNA sequence: TGCGCCAGCAGCCTAACTAGCGTCCAAGAGACCCAGTACTTC.

This clonotype was seen repeatedly, ten times or more. The chain joins TRBV11-2 to TRBJ1-1, with 8 bases matching TRBD1. V was pared by 4 bases and J by 2 bases, with 18 bases of the junction left unmatched. Germline loops: CDR1 SGHAT, CDR2 FQNNGV. This CDR3 is built from 19 residues. CDR3 nucleotides: TGTGCCAGCAGCTGGACAGGGAAATGGGATCGGGAATATAACACTGAAGCTTTCTTT. It specifies CASSWTGKWDREYNTEAFF.

This clonotype has only a few counts. The chain is built from TRBV7-2 and TRBJ1-4, with D possibly being TRBD1 (5 bases). The germline V and J ends were trimmed by 4 bases and 12 bases, with 18 bases remaining between them. The CDR3 totals 14 residues. In germline, CDR1 is SGHTA, CDR2 FQGNSA. The DNA for the CDR3 is TGTGCCAGCAGCTCCAATCCCGTAGTGGGGGAACTGTTTTTT. It encodes CASSSNPVVGELFF.

This clonotype was detected only a few times. V is TRBV12-3 or TRBV12-4 and J is TRBJ2-1; D is undetermined. Trimming left V 7 bases short and J 16 bases short, with 23 bases between. This CDR3 contains 13 residues. CDR3 residues: CASKHRRDRVGFF. DNA of the CDR3: TGTGCCAGCAAACACCGGCGAGACCGAGTAGGATTCTTC.

V gene TRBV11-2 combines with J gene TRBJ2-2; TRBD2 might be the D (6 bases). CDR3 length equals 14 residues. Deletions cut 8 bases from V and 8 bases from J, with 18 bases between. Germline CDR1 SGHAT, CDR2 FQNNGV. The DNA for the CDR3 is TGTGCCAGCGGAGGGTTCCAGTCATCAGGGGAGCTGTTTTTT. It codes for CASGGFQSSGELFF.

The rearrangement joins TRBV20-1 to TRBJ1-4; TRBD1 aligns across 7 bases. Trimming removed 3 bases from V and 6 bases from J; junction bases left unmatched: 4. Germline-derived CDR1 and CDR2 are DFQATT and SNEGSKA (reference sequence). The CDR3 spans 13 residues. In DNA form, the CDR3 reads TGCAGTGCTAGGGCAGGGGGTCATGAAAAACTGTTTTTT. It specifies CSARAGGHEKLFF.

This sequence joins TRBV9 and TRBJ2-2, with D possibly being TRBD1 or TRBD2 (5 bases each). The germline V gene has CDR1 SGDLS and CDR2 YYNGEE. V gave up 4 bases and J gave up 4 bases, with 14 bases separating them. This CDR3 comprises 15 residues. CDR3 protein: CASSPRGRSTGELFF. CDR3 nucleotides: TGTGCCAGCAGCCCAAGGGGACGCAGCACCGGGGAGCTGTTTTTT.

V is TRBV4-2 and J is TRBJ2-7, with TRBD2 identical over 9 bases. In germline, CDR1 is LGHNA, CDR2 YNFKEQ. The trim removed 1 base at V and 0 bases at J, leaving 7 bases unmatched. The CDR3 has 17 amino acids. The CDR3 DNA reads as TGTGCCAGCAGCCAAGCCCTGACTAGCGGTACCTCCTACGAGCAGTACTTC. It encodes CASSQALTSGTSYEQYF.

The V and J genes are TRBV24-1 and TRBJ1-2; a possible D gene is TRBD1 (5 bases). The CDR3 length is 13 residues. Germline V gene lookup returns CDR1 KGHDR and CDR2 SFDVKD. V was pared by 4 bases and J by 4 bases, with 9 bases between. The CDR3 reads CATSEGTAYGYTF. The CDR3 bases are TGTGCCACCAGTGAGGGGACGGCCTATGGCTACACCTTC.